This T cell receptor (beta chain) was sequenced in a study of blood T cell repertoires in COVID-19. Participants' own reports of clinical history determined their cohort assignment. Looked up from germline, CDR1 is MNHEY and CDR2 is SVGAGI. This CDR3 contains 12 residues. V dropped 2 bases and J dropped 11 bases, with 12 bases sitting between them. This clone was seen ten or more times. Generated by immunoSEQ multiplex PCR, the TCRdb table keeps only in-frame clones and is missing some. The table shows about 250,000 clones, with over 75% occurring only once. The clonotype originates from a man between 18 and 29 years old who had recovered from COVID-19. This chain links TRBV6-5 with TRBJ1-1; D might be TRBD1 (5 bases). The sequenced sample consisted of PBMCs or T cells enriched from blood (not recorded which). CDR3 bases: TGTGCCAGCAGTTACCTCCGGGGGAGGGCTTTCTTT. This sequence encodes CASSYLRGRAFF.